One sample yielded the 5 T cell receptor beta chains listed below, sequenced in a study of blood T cell repertoires in COVID-19. TCRdb keeps only in-frame clones here, not all; method: immunoSEQ multiplex PCR. Of 100,000 to 150,000 clones in the sample, roughly four fifths were seen once. The sequenced material came from peripheral blood. All receptors derive from an older man with COVID-19, enrolled during active disease.

The rearrangement links TRBV28 to TRBJ1-6, with a weak D call TRBD1 (6 bases). The germline V gene has CDR1 MDHEN and CDR2 SYDVKM. The germline V and J ends were trimmed by 6 bases and 13 bases, with 22 bases remaining between them. The CDR3 is made up of 15 amino acids. DNA for the CDR3: TGTGCCAGCAGCCTTTACCTCTCCACAGGGCCGCCCCTCCACTTT. It codes for CASSLYLSTGPPLHF.

J is TRBJ2-7 and V is TRBV3-1 (or the pseudogene TRBV3-2); the D is unclear. The germline V gene has CDR1 LGHDT and CDR2 YNNKEL (reference sequence). CDR3 length equals 12 residues. V lost 5 bases and J 6 bases, leaving 11 bases between the germline ends. The CDR3 here is CASSDSRGEQYF. The DNA for the CDR3 is TGTGCCAGCAGCGACTCTCGTGGCGAGCAGTACTTC.

The rearrangement uses TRBV4-1 and TRBJ2-3, with 8 bases identical to TRBD1. This CDR3 region has 15 residues. The V segment lost 1 base and the J segment 1 base; nucleotides outside the gene matches: 1. Per germline, CDR1 MGHRA and CDR2 YSYEKL. In DNA, the CDR3 is TGCGCCAGCAGCCAAGCGGACAGGGGCACAGATACGCAGTATTTT. Translated, it gives CASSQADRGTDTQYF.

The chain recombines TRBV7-8 with TRBJ2-7; 8 bases are a match to TRBD2. The ends lost 3 bases at V and 2 bases at J; junction bases unmatched: 6. The germline V gene has CDR1 SGHVS and CDR2 FQNEAQ. This CDR3 region has 15 residues. CDR3 coding DNA: TGTGCCAGCAGCTTTGACCCGGGACTAGCCTACGAGCAGTACTTC. This sequence encodes CASSFDPGLAYEQYF.

The V call is TRBV10-3, the J call TRBJ1-3; D gene ambiguous. The CDR3 has 14 amino acids. Germline CDR1 is ENHRY and CDR2 is SYGVKD. Trimming left V 5 bases short and J 0 bases short, with 8 bases between. In DNA, the CDR3 is TGTGCCATCAGTTCCGGGGTCTCTGGAAACACCATATATTTT. Translated, it gives CAISSGVSGNTIYF.